Each of the 7 T cell receptor beta chains below was sequenced from the same sample in a study of siplizumab effects on memory and regulatory T cells. The repertoire was sequenced with immunoSEQ multiplex PCR; TCRdb's copy has only in-frame clones and lacks some. The profile covers about 110,000 clones, with more than 90% appearing a single time and 1% to 1.5% taken by the ten largest. Sequencing used CD4+ T cells sorted from blood. The receptor source for this set is a human donor in good health.

With regard to this clone: Relative to the germline gene, one junction end is altered; a read error may explain this. The chain recombines TRBV6-6 with TRBJ2-5, with TRBD2 as a possible D gene (6 bases). The V gene's germline CDR1 is MNHNY and CDR2 SVGAGI (reference sequence). The CDR3 extends over 14 amino acids. The CDR3: CASSHSTRGETQYF. The CDR3 DNA reads as TGTGCCAGCAGTCACTCAACCCGGGGGGAGACCCAGTACTTC.

The gene calls are TRBV11-2 and TRBJ2-2, with TRBD2 matching over 7 bases. Losses at the gene ends were 5 bases for V and 2 bases for J; bases not matched to a gene: 8. This CDR3 region has 16 residues. CDR1 is SGHAT and CDR2 is FQNNGV in the germline V gene. The CDR3 DNA reads as TGTGCCAGCAGCAACCTGGGAGCGGGAAACACCGGGGAGCTGTTTTTT. Encoded protein: CASSNLGAGNTGELFF.

The chain joins TRBV6-5 to TRBJ2-7; D tentatively fits TRBD1 or TRBD2 (5 bases each). Germline CDR1 MNHEY, CDR2 SVGAGI. This CDR3 region has 13 residues. Trimming took 6 bases from V and 4 from J, leaving 13 bases between them. This CDR3 reads CASSAGTPYEQYF. The CDR3 nucleotides are TGTGCCAGCAGCGCCGGGACCCCTTACGAGCAGTACTTC.

About this clone itself: This same CDR3 is encoded by further DNA sequences in the sample. CDR3 sequence (DNA): TGTGCCAGCAGCTTAGCCCTCGGGACGAATGAAAAACTGTTTTTT. The encoded protein is CASSLALGTNEKLFF. The chain links TRBV7-9 to TRBJ1-4; tentatively, D is TRBD1 (5 bases). Germline values: CDR1 SEHNR, CDR2 FQNEAQ (reference sequence). V was shortened by 0 bases and J by 5 bases, with 10 bases between the two germline ends. The CDR3 extends over 15 amino acids.

CDR3 nucleotide sequence: TGTGCCAGCAGTGTTCCAGAGAACTATGGCTACACCTTC. Its protein is CASSVPENYGYTF. This chain connects TRBV6-1 to TRBJ1-2; D is ambiguous. Germline lookup yields CDR1 MNHNS and CDR2 SASEGT. Trimming stripped 4 bases from V and 2 bases from J, with 8 bases between. The CDR3 is 13 amino acids.

V gene TRBV30 combines with J gene TRBJ1-6; tentatively, D is TRBD1 (6 bases). Germline CDR1 and CDR2: GTSNPN and SVGIG (reference sequence). The V end lost 3 bases, the J end lost 12 bases, and 9 bases lay between the germline ends. The CDR3 is made up of 11 amino acids. The CDR3 sequence is CAWSTGIPLHF. CDR3 nucleotide sequence: TGTGCCTGGAGCACAGGGATACCCCTCCACTTT. The entire variable domain, with the rest obtained from reference TRBV30 and TRBJ1-6, is as follows: SQTIHQWPATLVQPVGSPLSLECTVEGTSNPNLYWYRQAAGRGLQLLFYSVGIGQISSEVPQNLSASRPQDRQFILSSKKLLLSDSGFYLCAWSTGIPLHFGNGTRLTVT.

This chain joins TRBV5-1 and TRBJ2-7; TRBD1 matches at 10 bases. The CDR3 consists of 15 residues. Germline V gene lookup returns CDR1 SGHRS and CDR2 YFSETQ. Trimming took 1 base from V and 6 from J; bases not matched to a gene: 7. The CDR3 region is CASSLMGTGAGEQYF. CDR3 nucleotide sequence: TGCGCCAGCAGCTTGATGGGGACAGGGGCCGGCGAGCAGTACTTC.